This T cell receptor beta chain was found in a study of early T cells in non-severe SARS-CoV-2 infection. Study-level background: Whole-blood bulk RNA, unsorted, was sequenced, and chains were unpaired.

The study, taken as a whole, reports: Anti-spike CD8 responses were favored by VDJdb matching, which missed private and CD4 specificities.

Unique molecular identifiers (one per individual cDNA molecule) were attached. TCRdb reprocessed the 5' RACE reads with MiXCR, giving one entry per CDR3 protein. The sample consists of about 110,000 distinct CDR3 sequences, roughly 12% of them appearing once. This clonotype was counted between two and nine times. Its target is not known. This specimen was whole blood, taken at baseline. The sequence came from an adult who was a healthcare worker with PCR-confirmed SARS-CoV-2 infection or an uninfected control (not recorded which).

The CDR3 DNA is TGTGCCAGCATGGACAGGCTAGCCAAAAACATTCAGTACTTC. Protein sequence: CASMDRLAKNIQYF. V and J are TRBV28 and TRBJ2-4; 7 bases are shared with TRBD1. The CDR3 covers 14 residues. Germline assignment: CDR1 MDHEN and CDR2 SYDVKM. Trimming removed 7 bases from V and 0 bases from J; junction bases left unmatched: 3.